A selection of T cell receptor beta chains follows, all from one sample in a study of cytomegalovirus exposure and HLA in healthy donors. Sequencing was performed with immunoSEQ multiplex PCR; in TCRdb, only in-frame clones are kept and a portion is missing. The sample lists about 130,000 clones; 83% were seen once. Input material: PBMCs. The receptors shown here come from a woman between 35 and 50 years old in good health and CMV-seropositive. Both conserved end residues are part of each CDR3. D genes are given only for firm matches. Where a row states a size, it is once, few, many or the class of an expanded clone; other rows omit it.

j_call: TRBJ2-1
clone_size: .
v_call: TRBV9
d_call: TRBD2
cdr3_aa: CASSPGTSGRWEQFF
cdr3_nt: TGTGCCAGCAGCCCTGGGACTAGCGGGAGGTGGGAGCAGTTCTTC

j_call: TRBJ1-4
clone_size: .
v_call: TRBV5-6
d_call: .
cdr3_aa: CASSSTGLGNEKLFF
cdr3_nt: TGTGCCAGCAGCTCAACAGGGCTAGGTAATGAAAAACTGTTTTTT

j_call: TRBJ1-2
clone_size: few
v_call: TRBV19
d_call: TRBD1
cdr3_aa: CASSVDRGHLNYGYTF
cdr3_nt: TGTGCCAGTAGTGTGGACAGGGGCCATTTAAACTATGGCTACACCTTC

j_call: TRBJ1-5
clone_size: few
v_call: TRBV9
d_call: .
cdr3_aa: CASSAEGGPQHF
cdr3_nt: TGTGCCAGCAGCGCCGAAGGGGGGCCCCAGCATTTT

j_call: TRBJ1-2
clone_size: .
v_call: TRBV7-9
d_call: .
cdr3_aa: CASSLARAAGGYTF
cdr3_nt: TGTGCCAGCAGCTTAGCGCGGGCAGCGGGTGGCTACACCTTC

j_call: TRBJ1-2
clone_size: .
v_call: TRBV7-2
d_call: .
cdr3_aa: CASTPRPLSADGYTF
cdr3_nt: TGTGCCAGCACCCCGCGACCCCTCTCGGCGGATGGCTACACCTTC

j_call: TRBJ2-5
clone_size: .
v_call: TRBV29-1
d_call: .
cdr3_aa: CSVDRQETQYF
cdr3_nt: TGCAGCGTTGATCGGCAAGAGACCCAGTACTTC

j_call: TRBJ2-1
clone_size: once
v_call: TRBV4-3
d_call: TRBD2
cdr3_aa: CASSQDHLADIYNEQFF
cdr3_nt: TGCGCCAGCAGCCAAGATCACCTAGCGGACATCTACAATGAGCAGTTCTTC

j_call: TRBJ2-5
clone_size: few
v_call: TRBV11-3
d_call: TRBD1
cdr3_aa: CASSPWGQGAKETQYF
cdr3_nt: TGTGCCAGCAGCCCCTGGGGACAGGGGGCGAAAGAGACCCAGTACTTC

j_call: TRBJ1-3
clone_size: .
v_call: TRBV6-6
d_call: .
cdr3_aa: CASSTSGLTSGNTIYF
cdr3_nt: .

j_call: TRBJ1-4
clone_size: .
v_call: TRBV30
d_call: .
cdr3_aa: CAWRAGASTNEKLFF
cdr3_nt: TGTGCCTGGAGGGCGGGGGCTTCGACTAATGAAAAACTGTTTTTT

j_call: TRBJ1-1
clone_size: .
v_call: TRBV6-6
d_call: .
cdr3_aa: CASSRQNTEAFF
cdr3_nt: TGTGCCAGCAGCCGACAGAACACTGAAGCTTTCTTT

j_call: TRBJ1-2
clone_size: .
v_call: TRBV9
d_call: .
cdr3_aa: CASSISGSNYGYTF
cdr3_nt: TGTGCCAGCAGCATTAGTGGGAGCAACTATGGCTACACCTTC

j_call: TRBJ2-1
clone_size: .
v_call: TRBV7-7
d_call: .
cdr3_aa: CASSLGGPRAGGEQFF
cdr3_nt: TGTGCTAGCAGCTTAGGTGGTCCGCGAGCGGGTGGTGAGCAGTTCTTC

j_call: TRBJ2-7
clone_size: .
v_call: TRBV5-4
d_call: TRBD1
cdr3_aa: CASSLAVTGGEQYF
cdr3_nt: TGTGCCAGCAGCTTGGCCGTGACAGGGGGCGAGCAGTACTTC

j_call: TRBJ2-1
clone_size: .
v_call: TRBV6-6
d_call: TRBD2
cdr3_aa: CASSLAGDDYNEQFF
cdr3_nt: TGTGCCAGCAGTCTAGCGGGAGATGACTACAATGAGCAGTTCTTC

j_call: TRBJ1-1
clone_size: .
v_call: TRBV30
d_call: TRBD1
cdr3_aa: CAWTRDRGLNTEAFF
cdr3_nt: TGTGCCTGGACAAGGGACAGGGGTTTGAACACTGAAGCTTTCTTT

j_call: TRBJ1-1
clone_size: .
v_call: TRBV28
d_call: .
cdr3_aa: CASSLFQARTEAFF
cdr3_nt: TGTGCCAGCAGTTTATTCCAGGCTCGGACTGAAGCTTTCTTT

j_call: TRBJ2-7
clone_size: .
v_call: TRBV9
d_call: .
cdr3_aa: CASSSRDIRSWHEQYF
cdr3_nt: TGTGCCAGCAGCTCCCGGGACATACGATCTTGGCACGAGCAGTACTTC

j_call: TRBJ2-5
clone_size: .
v_call: TRBV7-9
d_call: TRBD2
cdr3_aa: CASSPWTSGSQKTQYF
cdr3_nt: TGTGCCAGCAGCCCATGGACTAGCGGGAGTCAAAAGACCCAGTACTTC

j_call: TRBJ2-1
clone_size: few
v_call: TRBV11-2
d_call: .
cdr3_aa: CASSLSRDYNEQFF
cdr3_nt: TGTGCCAGCAGCTTATCAAGAGATTACAATGAGCAGTTCTTC

j_call: TRBJ1-2
clone_size: .
v_call: TRBV9
d_call: .
cdr3_aa: CASSVATGANPYGYTF
cdr3_nt: TGTGCCAGCAGCGTAGCTACTGGGGCAAATCCGTATGGCTACACCTTC